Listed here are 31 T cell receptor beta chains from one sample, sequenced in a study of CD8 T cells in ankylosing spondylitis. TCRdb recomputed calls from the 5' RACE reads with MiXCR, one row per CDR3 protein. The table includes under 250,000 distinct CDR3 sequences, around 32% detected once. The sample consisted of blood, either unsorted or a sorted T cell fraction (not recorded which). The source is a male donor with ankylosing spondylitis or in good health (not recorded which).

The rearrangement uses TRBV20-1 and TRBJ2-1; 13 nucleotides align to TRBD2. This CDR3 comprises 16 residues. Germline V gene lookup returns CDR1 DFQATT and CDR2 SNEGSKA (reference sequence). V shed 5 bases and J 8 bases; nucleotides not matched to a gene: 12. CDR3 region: CSASSLLAGGPDEQFF. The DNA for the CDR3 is TGCAGTGCTTCTTCCTTACTAGCGGGGGGGCCCGATGAGCAGTTCTTC.

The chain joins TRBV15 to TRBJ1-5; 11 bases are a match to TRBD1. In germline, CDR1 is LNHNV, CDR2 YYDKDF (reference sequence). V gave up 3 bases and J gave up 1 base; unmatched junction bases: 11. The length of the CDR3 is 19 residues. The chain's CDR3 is CATSSSGQGVRWSNQPQHF. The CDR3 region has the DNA TGTGCCACCAGCAGCTCGGGACAGGGGGTTAGATGGAGCAATCAGCCCCAGCATTTT.

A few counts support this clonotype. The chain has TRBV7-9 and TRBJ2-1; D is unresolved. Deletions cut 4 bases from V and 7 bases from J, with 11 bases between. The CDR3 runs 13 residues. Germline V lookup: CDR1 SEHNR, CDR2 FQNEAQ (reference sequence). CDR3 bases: TGTGCCAGCAGCTGGCCTGGTGATAATGAGCAGTTCTTC. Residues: CASSWPGDNEQFF.

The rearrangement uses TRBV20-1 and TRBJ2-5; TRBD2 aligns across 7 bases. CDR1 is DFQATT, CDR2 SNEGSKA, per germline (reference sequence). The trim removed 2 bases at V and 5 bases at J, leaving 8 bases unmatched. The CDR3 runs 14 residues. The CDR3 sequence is CSARFVGGLETQYF. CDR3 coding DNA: TGCAGTGCTAGATTCGTGGGGGGGTTGGAGACCCAGTACTTC.

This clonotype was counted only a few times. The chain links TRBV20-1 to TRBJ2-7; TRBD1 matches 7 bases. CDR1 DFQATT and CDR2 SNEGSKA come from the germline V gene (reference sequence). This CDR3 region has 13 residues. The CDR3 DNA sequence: TGCAGCCGGGACAGCCCCCTCTCCTACGAGCAGTACTTC. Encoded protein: CSRDSPLSYEQYF.

CDR3 residues: CASSNDYEQYF. The CDR3 nucleotides are TGTGCCAGCAGCAACGACTACGAGCAGTACTTC. The V call is TRBV7-6, the J call TRBJ2-7; D remains unclear. The length of the CDR3 is 11 residues. Germline V gene data show CDR1 as SGHVS and CDR2 as FNYEAQ. The ends were cut back, 5 bases at V and 3 bases at J, with 5 bases in the middle.

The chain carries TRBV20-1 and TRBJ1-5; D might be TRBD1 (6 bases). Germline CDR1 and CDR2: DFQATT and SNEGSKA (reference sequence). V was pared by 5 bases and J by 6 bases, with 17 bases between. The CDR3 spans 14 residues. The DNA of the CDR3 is TGCAGTGCTGATAGAGGAGGGGGTTCTCAGCCCCAGCATTTT. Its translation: CSADRGGGSQPQHF.

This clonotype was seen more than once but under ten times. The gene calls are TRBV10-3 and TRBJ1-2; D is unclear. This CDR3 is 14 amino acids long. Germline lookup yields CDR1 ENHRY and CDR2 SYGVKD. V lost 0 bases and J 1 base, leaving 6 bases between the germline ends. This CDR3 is CAISESRDNYGYTF. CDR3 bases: TGTGCCATCAGTGAGTCGCGAGATAACTATGGCTACACCTTC.

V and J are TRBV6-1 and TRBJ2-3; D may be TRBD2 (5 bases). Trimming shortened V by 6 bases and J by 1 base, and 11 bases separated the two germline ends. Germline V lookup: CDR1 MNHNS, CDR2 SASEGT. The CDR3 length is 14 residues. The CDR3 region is CASRQDYGTDTQYF. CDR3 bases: TGTGCCAGCAGACAAGACTATGGCACAGATACGCAGTATTTT.

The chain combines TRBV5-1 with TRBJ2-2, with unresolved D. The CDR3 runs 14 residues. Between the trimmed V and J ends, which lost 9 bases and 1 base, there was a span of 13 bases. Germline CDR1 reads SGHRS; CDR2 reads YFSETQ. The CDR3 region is CATSDGLNTGELFF. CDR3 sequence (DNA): TGCGCCACCTCAGACGGTCTGAACACCGGGGAGCTGTTTTTT.

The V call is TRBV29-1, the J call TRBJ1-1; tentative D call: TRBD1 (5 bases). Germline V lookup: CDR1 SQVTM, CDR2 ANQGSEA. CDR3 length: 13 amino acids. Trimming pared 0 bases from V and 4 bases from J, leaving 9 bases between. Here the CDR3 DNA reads TGCAGCGTTGAAGAGGGGGGGACCACTGAAGCTTTCTTT. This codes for CSVEEGGTTEAFF.

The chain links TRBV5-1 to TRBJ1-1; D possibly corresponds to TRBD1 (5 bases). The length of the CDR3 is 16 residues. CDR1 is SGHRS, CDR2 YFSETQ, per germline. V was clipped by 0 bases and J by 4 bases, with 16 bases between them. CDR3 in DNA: TGCGCCAGCAGCTTGGGGGGCGTGGACCGGGGCACTGAAGCTTTCTTT. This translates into CASSLGGVDRGTEAFF.

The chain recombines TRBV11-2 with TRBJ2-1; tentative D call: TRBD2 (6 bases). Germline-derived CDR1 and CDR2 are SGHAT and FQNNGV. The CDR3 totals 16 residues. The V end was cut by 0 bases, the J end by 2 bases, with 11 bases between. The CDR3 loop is CASSLEQGGTYNEQFF. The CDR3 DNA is TGTGCCAGCAGCTTAGAGCAAGGAGGGACCTACAATGAGCAGTTCTTC.

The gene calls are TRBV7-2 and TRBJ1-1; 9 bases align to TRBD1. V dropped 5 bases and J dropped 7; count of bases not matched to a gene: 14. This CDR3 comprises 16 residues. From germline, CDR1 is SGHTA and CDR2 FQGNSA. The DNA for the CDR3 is TGTGCCAGCAGCCCGTCGGACAGGGGACCTGGGCGTGAAGCTTTCTTT. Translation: CASSPSDRGPGREAFF.

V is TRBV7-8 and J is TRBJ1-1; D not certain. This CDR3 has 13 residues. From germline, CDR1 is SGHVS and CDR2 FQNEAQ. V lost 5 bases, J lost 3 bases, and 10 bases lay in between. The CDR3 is CASSPRGDTEAFF. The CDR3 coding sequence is TGTGCCAGCAGCCCCCGCGGGGACACTGAAGCTTTCTTT.

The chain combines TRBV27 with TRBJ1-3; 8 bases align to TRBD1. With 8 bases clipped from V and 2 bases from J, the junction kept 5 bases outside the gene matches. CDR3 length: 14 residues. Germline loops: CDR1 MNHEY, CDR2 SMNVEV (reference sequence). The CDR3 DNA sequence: TGTGCCAGCGCCGACAGGGGCACTGGAAACACCATATATTTT. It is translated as CASADRGTGNTIYF.

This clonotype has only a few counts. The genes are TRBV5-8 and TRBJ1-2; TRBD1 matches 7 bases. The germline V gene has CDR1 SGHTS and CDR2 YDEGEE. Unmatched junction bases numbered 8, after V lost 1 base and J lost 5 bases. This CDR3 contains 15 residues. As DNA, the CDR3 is TGTGCCAGCAGCTTGCGCGACAGGGTAATTTATGGCTACACCTTC. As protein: CASSLRDRVIYGYTF.

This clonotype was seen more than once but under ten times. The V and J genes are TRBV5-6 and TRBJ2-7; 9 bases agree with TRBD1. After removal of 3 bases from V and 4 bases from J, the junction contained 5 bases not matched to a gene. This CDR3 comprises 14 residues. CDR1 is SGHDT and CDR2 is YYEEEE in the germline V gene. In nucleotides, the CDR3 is TGTGCCAGCAGCTCTCAACAGGGGGCATACGAGCAGTACTTC. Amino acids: CASSSQQGAYEQYF.

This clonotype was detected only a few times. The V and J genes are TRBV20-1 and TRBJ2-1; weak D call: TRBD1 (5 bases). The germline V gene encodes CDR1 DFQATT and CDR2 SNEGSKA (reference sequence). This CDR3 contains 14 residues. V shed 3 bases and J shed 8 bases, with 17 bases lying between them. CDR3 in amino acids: CSARGIGREDEQFF. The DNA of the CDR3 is TGCAGTGCTAGGGGTATTGGCAGGGAAGATGAGCAGTTCTTC.

The CDR3 loop reads CAIRPTRADTEAFF. The CDR3 nucleotides are TGTGCCATCAGACCGACACGGGCGGACACTGAAGCTTTCTTT. The chain recombines TRBV10-3 with TRBJ1-1, with D uncertain. Trimming took 6 bases from V and 3 from J, leaving 14 bases between them. CDR1 is ENHRY, CDR2 SYGVKD, per germline. The CDR3 runs 14 residues.

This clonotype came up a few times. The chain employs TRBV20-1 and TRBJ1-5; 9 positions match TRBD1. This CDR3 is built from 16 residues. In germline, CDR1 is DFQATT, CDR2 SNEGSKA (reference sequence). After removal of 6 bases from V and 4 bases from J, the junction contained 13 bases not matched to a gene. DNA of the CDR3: TGCAGTGCCCTCACTTTTACAGGGGGCAATAATCAGCCCCAGCATTTT. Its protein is CSALTFTGGNNQPQHF.

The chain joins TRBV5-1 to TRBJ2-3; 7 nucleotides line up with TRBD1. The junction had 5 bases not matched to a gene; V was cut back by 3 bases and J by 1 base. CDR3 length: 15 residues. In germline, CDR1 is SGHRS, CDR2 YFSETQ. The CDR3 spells CASSSGQPRTDTQYF. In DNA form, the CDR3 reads TGCGCCAGCAGCTCGGGACAGCCCCGCACAGATACGCAGTATTTT.

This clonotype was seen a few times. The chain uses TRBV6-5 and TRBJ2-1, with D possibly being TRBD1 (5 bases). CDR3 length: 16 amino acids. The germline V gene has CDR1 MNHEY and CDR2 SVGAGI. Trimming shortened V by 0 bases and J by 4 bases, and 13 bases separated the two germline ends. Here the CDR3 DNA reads TGTGCCAGCAGTTACTCGGCAACAGGACCTTACAATGAGCAGTTCTTC. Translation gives CASSYSATGPYNEQFF.

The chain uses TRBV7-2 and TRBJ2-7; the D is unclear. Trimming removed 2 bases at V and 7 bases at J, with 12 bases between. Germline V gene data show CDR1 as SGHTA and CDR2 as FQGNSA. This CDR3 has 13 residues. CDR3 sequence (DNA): TGTGCCAGCAGCTTAAACGTAGTCCGGGAGCAGTACTTC. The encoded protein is CASSLNVVREQYF.

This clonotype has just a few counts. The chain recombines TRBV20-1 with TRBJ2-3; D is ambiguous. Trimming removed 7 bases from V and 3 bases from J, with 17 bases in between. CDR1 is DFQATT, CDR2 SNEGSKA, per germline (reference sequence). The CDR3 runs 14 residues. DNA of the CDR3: TGCAGTGGCTCCCCCCTCCCTCCGACAGATACGCAGTATTTT. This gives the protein CSGSPLPPTDTQYF.

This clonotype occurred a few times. The CDR3 DNA follows: TGTGCCAGCAGCTTGGAACAGCCATACAATGAGCAGTTCTTC. Translating gives CASSLEQPYNEQFF. The chain recombines TRBV5-6 with TRBJ2-1; D uncertain. The ends were cut back, 0 bases at V and 4 bases at J, with 8 bases in the middle. The CDR3 covers 14 residues. The V gene's germline CDR1 is SGHDT and CDR2 YYEEEE.

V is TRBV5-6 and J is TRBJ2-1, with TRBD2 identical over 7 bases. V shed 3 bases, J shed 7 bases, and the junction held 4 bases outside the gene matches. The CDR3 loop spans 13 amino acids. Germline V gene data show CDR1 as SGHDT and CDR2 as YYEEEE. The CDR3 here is CASSSLARNEQFF. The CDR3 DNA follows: TGTGCCAGCAGCTCACTAGCGCGGAATGAGCAGTTCTTC.

The chain's CDR3 is CASSLTQGFGEQYF. The CDR3 nucleotides are TGTGCCAGCAGCTTAACCCAGGGATTTGGGGAGCAGTACTTC. V usage is TRBV11-2 and J usage is TRBJ2-7; TRBD1 is a possible D gene (5 bases). V lost 2 bases and J 7 bases, leaving 15 bases between the germline ends. Germline V lookup: CDR1 SGHAT, CDR2 FQNNGV. The CDR3 is 14 residues long.

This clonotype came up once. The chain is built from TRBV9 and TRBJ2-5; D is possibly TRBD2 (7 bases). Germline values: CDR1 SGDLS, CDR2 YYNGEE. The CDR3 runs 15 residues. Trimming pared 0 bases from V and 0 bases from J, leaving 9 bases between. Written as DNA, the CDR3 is TGTGCCAGCAGCGTAGCGGGGGGCAACCAAGAGACCCAGTACTTC. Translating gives CASSVAGGNQETQYF.

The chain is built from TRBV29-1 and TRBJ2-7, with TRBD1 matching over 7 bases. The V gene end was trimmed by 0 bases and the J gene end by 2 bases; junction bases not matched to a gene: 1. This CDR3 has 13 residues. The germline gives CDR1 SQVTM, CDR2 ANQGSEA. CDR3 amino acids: CSVEEGQPYEQYF. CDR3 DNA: TGCAGCGTTGAAGAGGGACAGCCCTACGAGCAGTACTTC.

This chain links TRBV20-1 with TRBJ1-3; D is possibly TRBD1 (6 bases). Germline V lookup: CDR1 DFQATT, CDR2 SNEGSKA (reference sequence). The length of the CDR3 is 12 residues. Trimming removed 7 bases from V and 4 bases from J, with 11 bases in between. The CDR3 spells CSGGTPGNTIYF. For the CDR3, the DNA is TGCAGTGGTGGGACACCCGGAAACACCATATATTTT.